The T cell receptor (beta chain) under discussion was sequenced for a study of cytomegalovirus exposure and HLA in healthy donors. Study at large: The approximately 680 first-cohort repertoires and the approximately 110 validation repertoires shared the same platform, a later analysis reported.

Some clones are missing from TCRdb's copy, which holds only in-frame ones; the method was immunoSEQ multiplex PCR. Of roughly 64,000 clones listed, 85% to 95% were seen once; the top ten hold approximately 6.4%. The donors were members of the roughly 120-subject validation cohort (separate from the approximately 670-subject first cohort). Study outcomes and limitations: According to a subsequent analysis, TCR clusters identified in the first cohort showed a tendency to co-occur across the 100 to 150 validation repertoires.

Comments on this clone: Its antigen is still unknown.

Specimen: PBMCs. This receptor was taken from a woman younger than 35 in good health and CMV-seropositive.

The CDR3 region has the DNA TGTGCCAGCACTGCGGACCGGGACAGGGGAGATGAAAAACTGTTTTTT. The encoded protein is CASTADRDRGDEKLFF. The J gene is TRBJ1-4, the V gene TRBV2; 10 nucleotides match TRBD1. V trimming: 7 bases; J trimming: 6 bases; junction bases outside the gene matches: 11. This CDR3 contains 16 residues. From germline, CDR1 is SNHLY and CDR2 FYNNEI.